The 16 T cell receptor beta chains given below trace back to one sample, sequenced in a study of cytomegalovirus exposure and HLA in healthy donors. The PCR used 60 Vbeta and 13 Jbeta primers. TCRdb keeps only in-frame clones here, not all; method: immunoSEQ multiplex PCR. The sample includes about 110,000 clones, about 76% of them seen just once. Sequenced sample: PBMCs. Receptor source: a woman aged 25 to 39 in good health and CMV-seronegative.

The CDR3 DNA reads TGCGCCAGCAGCTTCGGACAGAGGGGGAACACTGAAGCTTTCTTT. The encoded protein is CASSFGQRGNTEAFF. The chain links TRBV5-1 to TRBJ1-1; weak D call: TRBD1 (6 bases). Trimming took off 2 bases at V and 1 base at J, with 12 bases between the two ends. Germline V gives CDR1 SGHRS, CDR2 YFSETQ. This CDR3 has 15 amino acids.

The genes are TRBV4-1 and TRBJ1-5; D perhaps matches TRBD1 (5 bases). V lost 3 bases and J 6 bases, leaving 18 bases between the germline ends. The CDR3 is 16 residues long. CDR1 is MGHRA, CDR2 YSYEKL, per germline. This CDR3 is CASSHPARTTGQPQHF. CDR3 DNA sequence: TGCGCCAGCAGCCACCCCGCCCGGACAACGGGTCAGCCCCAGCATTTT.

CDR3 region: CASSFNGAEAFF. Here the CDR3 DNA reads TGTGCCAGCAGTTTTAACGGGGCTGAAGCTTTCTTT. This chain joins TRBV27 and TRBJ1-1; D gene ambiguous. Between the trimmed V and J ends, which lost 3 bases and 6 bases, there was a span of 8 bases. CDR3 length: 12 amino acids. CDR1 is MNHEY, CDR2 SMNVEV, per germline (reference sequence).

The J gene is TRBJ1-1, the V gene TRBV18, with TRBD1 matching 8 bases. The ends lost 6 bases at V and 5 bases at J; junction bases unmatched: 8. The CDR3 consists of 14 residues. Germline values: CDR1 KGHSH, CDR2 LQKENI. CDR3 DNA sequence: TGTGCCAGCTCTGTAACAGGGGGAAAAACTGAAGCTTTCTTT. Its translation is CASSVTGGKTEAFF.

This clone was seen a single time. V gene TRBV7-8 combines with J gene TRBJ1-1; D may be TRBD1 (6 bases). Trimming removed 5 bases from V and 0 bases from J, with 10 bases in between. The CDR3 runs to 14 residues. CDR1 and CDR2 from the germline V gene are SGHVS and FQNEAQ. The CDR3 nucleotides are TGTGCCAGCAGCAAAGGGACACTGAACACTGAAGCTTTCTTT. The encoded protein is CASSKGTLNTEAFF.

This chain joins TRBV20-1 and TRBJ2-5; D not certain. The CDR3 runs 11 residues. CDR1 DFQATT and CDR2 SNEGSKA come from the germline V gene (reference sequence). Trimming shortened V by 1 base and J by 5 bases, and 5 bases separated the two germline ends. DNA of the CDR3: TGCAGTGCTAGAGTCGGGGAGACCCAGTACTTC. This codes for CSARVGETQYF.

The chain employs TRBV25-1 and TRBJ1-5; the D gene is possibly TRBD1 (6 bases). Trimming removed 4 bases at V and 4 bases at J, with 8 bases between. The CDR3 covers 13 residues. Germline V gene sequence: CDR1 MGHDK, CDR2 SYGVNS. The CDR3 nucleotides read TGTGCCAGCAGTGTACAGGGTAATCAGCCCCAGCATTTT. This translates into CASSVQGNQPQHF.

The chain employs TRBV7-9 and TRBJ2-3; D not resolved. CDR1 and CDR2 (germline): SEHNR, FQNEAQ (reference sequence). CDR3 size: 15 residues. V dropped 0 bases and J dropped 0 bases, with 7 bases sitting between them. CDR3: CASSLAVASTDTQYF. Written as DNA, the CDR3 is TGTGCCAGCAGCTTAGCTGTAGCCAGCACAGATACGCAGTATTTT.

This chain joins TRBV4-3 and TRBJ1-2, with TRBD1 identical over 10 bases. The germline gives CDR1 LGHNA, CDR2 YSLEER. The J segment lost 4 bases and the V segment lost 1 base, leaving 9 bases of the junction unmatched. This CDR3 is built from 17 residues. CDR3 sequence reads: CASSQGGTGDPFYGYTF. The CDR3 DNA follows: TGCGCCAGCAGCCAAGGCGGGACAGGGGACCCTTTCTATGGCTACACCTTC.

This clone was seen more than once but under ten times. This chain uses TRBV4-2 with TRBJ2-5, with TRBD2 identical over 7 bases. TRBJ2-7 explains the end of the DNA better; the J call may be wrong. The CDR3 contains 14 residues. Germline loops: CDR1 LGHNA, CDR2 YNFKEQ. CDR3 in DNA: TGTGCCAGCAGCCAAGATTTGGGAGGGTACGAGCAGTACTTC. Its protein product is CASSQDLGGYEQYF.

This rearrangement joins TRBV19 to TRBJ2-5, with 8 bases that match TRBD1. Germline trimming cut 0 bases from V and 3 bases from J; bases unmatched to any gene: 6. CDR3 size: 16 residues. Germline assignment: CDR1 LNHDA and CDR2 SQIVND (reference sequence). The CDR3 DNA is TGTGCCAGTAGTATAGATCGGGTGGGACAGGAAGAGACCCAGTACTTC. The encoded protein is CASSIDRVGQEETQYF.

The CDR3 nucleotides read TGTGCCAGCGGGTGGGGGGGAGGTACTGAAGCTTTCTTT. Translated: CASGWGGGTEAFF. The rearrangement uses TRBV7-9 and TRBJ1-1; tentatively, D is TRBD1 (5 bases). Germline assignment: CDR1 SEHNR and CDR2 FQNEAQ (reference sequence). Between the trimmed V and J ends, which lost 8 bases and 5 bases, there was a span of 15 bases. The CDR3 contains 13 residues.

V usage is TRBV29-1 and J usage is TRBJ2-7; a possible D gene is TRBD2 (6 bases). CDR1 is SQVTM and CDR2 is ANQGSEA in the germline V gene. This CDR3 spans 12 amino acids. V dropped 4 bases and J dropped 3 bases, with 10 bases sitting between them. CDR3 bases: TGCAGCGTTGGGCGGGGTGACTACGAGCAGTACTTC. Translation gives CSVGRGDYEQYF.

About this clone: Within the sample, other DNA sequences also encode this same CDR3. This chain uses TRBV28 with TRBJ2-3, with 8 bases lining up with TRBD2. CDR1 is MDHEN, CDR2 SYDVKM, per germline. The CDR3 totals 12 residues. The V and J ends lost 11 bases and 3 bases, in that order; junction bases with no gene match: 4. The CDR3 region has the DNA TGTGCCTCCAGCGGGAGTACAGATACGCAGTATTTT. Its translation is CASSGSTDTQYF. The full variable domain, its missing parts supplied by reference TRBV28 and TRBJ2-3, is DVKVTQSSRYLVKRTGEKVFLECVQDMDHENMFWYRQDPGLGLRLIYFSYDVKMKEKGDIPEGYSVSREKKERFSLILESASTNQTSMYLCASSGSTDTQYFGPGTRLTVL.

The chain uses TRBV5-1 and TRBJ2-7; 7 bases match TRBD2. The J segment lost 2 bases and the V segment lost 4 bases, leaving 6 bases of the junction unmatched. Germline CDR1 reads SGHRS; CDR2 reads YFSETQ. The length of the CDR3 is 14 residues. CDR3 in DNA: TGCGCCAGCAGCGTGAGCGGGGTTGCCTACGAGCAGTACTTC. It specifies CASSVSGVAYEQYF.

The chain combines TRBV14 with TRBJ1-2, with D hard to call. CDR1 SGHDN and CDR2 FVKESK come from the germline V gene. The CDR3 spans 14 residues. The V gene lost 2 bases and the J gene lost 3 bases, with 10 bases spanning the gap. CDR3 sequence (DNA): TGTGCCAGCAGCCAAAGTTACAGATACTATGGCTACACCTTC. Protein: CASSQSYRYYGYTF.